This note documents a single T cell receptor (beta chain) sequence. Germline-derived CDR1 and CDR2 are SNHLY and FYNNEI. After removal of 3 bases from V and 3 bases from J, the junction contained 3 bases not matched to a gene. The CDR3 is 15 amino acids. Generated by immunoSEQ multiplex PCR, the TCRdb table keeps only in-frame clones and is missing some. The sample has roughly 200,000 clones; around 90% are singletons. This record belongs to a study of blood T cell repertoires in COVID-19. The overall study: Samples of COVID-19 (acute and convalescent) were obtained from the United States, Italy and Spain. PBMCs, B-cell-depleted T cells, or T cells provided the cDNA or gDNA that made up the material.

The receptor comes from a middle-aged man with acute or convalescent COVID-19. Input material: peripheral blood. The chain couples TRBV2 to TRBJ2-3; 10 nucleotides agree with TRBD1. CDR3 DNA sequence: TGTGCCAGCAGTGATTTGGGACAGGGGACAGATACGCAGTATTTT. As protein: CASSDLGQGTDTQYF.